This T cell receptor beta chain was found in a study of T cell responses to AZD1222 COVID-19 vaccine. Regarding the study as a whole: Following two doses of AZD1222, Spike-specific TCR breadth and depth rose. Among those given AZD1222, only six were seropositive at baseline. Reports indicate that nearly half of spike-specific TCRs are directed at unmutated variant regions.

Germline loops: CDR1 SGHTA, CDR2 FQGTGA. The CDR3 loop spans 14 amino acids. Trimming took 7 bases from V and 1 from J, leaving 12 bases between them. A remark on this clone: Its antigen is unknown.

Method: immunoSEQ multiplex PCR; TCRdb's copy keeps in-frame clones and lacks some. Here the sample spans some 42,000 clones, over 70% being singletons. Pooled in the analysis were second doses at about 4 or about 12 weeks. The V call is TRBV7-3, the J call TRBJ2-3; possibly TRBD1 for D (5 bases). This material consisted of peripheral blood, taken 28 days after the second AZD1222 dose. The TCR comes from an adult who received the AZD1222 COVID-19 vaccine. This CDR3 is CASTLGQGTDTQYF. The CDR3 coding sequence is TGTGCCAGCACCCTGGGGCAGGGCACAGATACGCAGTATTTT.